Listed below are T cell receptor beta chains from one sample, sequenced in a study of memory CD4+ T cells and cytomegalovirus serostatus. The method was immunoSEQ multiplex PCR; TCRdb's version includes in-frame clones alone and lacks a portion of them. The sample comprises approximately 61,000 clones, more than 75% of which are singletons, and about 1% rests with the top ten. The sample was memory CD4+ T cells from blood. These receptors all come from an adult in good health and CMV-seronegative. Both conserved end residues are part of each CDR3. A D gene is named only where the DNA matches it firmly. Rows give clone size only sometimes, using once, few, many, or a class for an expanded clone.

d_call | j_call | clone_size | v_call | cdr3_aa | cdr3_nt
NA | TRBJ1-2 | NA | TRBV27 | CASSPGLDRNYGYTF | TGTGCCAGCAGCCCCGGTTTGGACAGAAACTATGGCTACACCTTC
NA | TRBJ1-5 | NA | TRBV28 | CASRVRAGGPQHF | TGTGCCAGCAGAGTCAGGGCCGGGGGGCCCCAGCATTTT
NA | TRBJ2-6 | NA | TRBV5-1 | CASSLEQGEYVLTF | TGCGCCAGCAGCCTGGAGCAGGGTGAATACGTCCTGACTTTC
NA | TRBJ1-5 | NA | TRBV10-3 | CASADAGNQPQHF | TGTGCCTCCGCGGATGCGGGCAATCAGCCCCAGCATTTT
NA | TRBJ2-2 | NA | TRBV5-4 | CASSLGGVRELFF | TGTGCCAGCAGCTTGGGCGGGGTCCGGGAGCTGTTTTTT
NA | TRBJ2-5 | NA | TRBV2 | CASSDGRLRETQYF | TGTGCCAGCAGTGACGGGCGACTGAGGGAGACCCAGTACTTC
TRBD2 | TRBJ2-1 | NA | TRBV28 | CASRGTSEVNEQFF | TGTGCCAGCAGGGGGACTAGCGAAGTTAATGAGCAGTTCTTC
TRBD1 | TRBJ1-4 | NA | TRBV5-8 | CASSKGQLNEKLFF | TGTGCCAGCAGCAAGGGACAGCTTAATGAAAAACTGTTTTTT
TRBD2 | TRBJ2-5 | once | TRBV2 | CASSGLAGGVETQYF | TGTGCCAGCAGTGGTCTAGCGGGAGGAGTAGAGACCCAGTACTTC
NA | TRBJ2-1 | NA | TRBV10-2 | CASRDIPLGDEQFF | TGCGCCAGCCGGGACATCCCCCTGGGCGATGAGCAGTTCTTC
NA | TRBJ1-5 | NA | TRBV2 | CASSGTPANQPQHF | TGTGCCAGCTCGGGGACTCCAGCCAATCAGCCCCAGCATTTT
NA | TRBJ2-2 | NA | TRBV19 | CASIMTGTKGELFF | TGTGCCAGTATTATGACAGGAACAAAAGGGGAGCTGTTTTTT
NA | TRBJ1-5 | few | TRBV27 | CASGHDQPQHF | TGTGCCAGCGGGCACGATCAGCCCCAGCATTTT
TRBD2 | TRBJ2-7 | NA | TRBV7-2 | CASSFERGLYEQYF | TGTGCCAGCAGCTTTGAGCGGGGTCTCTACGAGCAGTACTTC
NA | TRBJ2-1 | NA | TRBV14 | CASSQDPISNEQFF | TGTGCCAGCAGCCAAGATCCCATTAGCAATGAGCAGTTCTTC
TRBD2 | TRBJ2-6 | NA | TRBV5-1 | CASSFGTSGGALSGANVLTF | TGCGCCAGCAGCTTCGGGACTAGCGGGGGGGCCCTCTCTGGGGCCAACGTCCTGACTTTC
NA | TRBJ1-5 | NA | TRBV21-1 | CASSTRDQPQHF | TGTGCCAGCAGCACTCGGGATCAGCCCCAGCATTTT
TRBD1 | TRBJ2-7 | once | TRBV6-1 | CASSMTGSEQYF | TGTGCCAGCAGTATGACAGGGAGCGAGCAGTACTTC
TRBD2 | TRBJ2-1 | NA | TRBV7-8 | CASSSPGLAGVNEQFF | TGTGCCAGCAGCTCCCCAGGACTAGCGGGAGTTAATGAGCAGTTCTTC
NA | TRBJ2-1 | NA | TRBV27 | CASSSDRWGGEQFF | TGTGCCAGCAGTTCCGACAGGTGGGGTGGTGAGCAGTTCTTC
TRBD1 | TRBJ2-1 | once | TRBV7-3 | CASSPLGRGLGEQFF | TGTGCCAGCAGCCCGTTAGGCAGGGGGTTGGGGGAGCAGTTCTTC
NA | TRBJ1-5 | NA | TRBV30 | CAWSVNSGNQPQHF | TGTGCCTGGAGTGTTAACAGTGGAAATCAGCCCCAGCATTTT
NA | TRBJ2-3 | NA | TRBV7-6 | CASSYSTDTQYF | TGTGCCAGCAGTTATAGCACAGATACGCAGTATTTT
TRBD1 | TRBJ1-1 | NA | TRBV18 | CASSQGQGAGNTEAFF | TGTGCCAGCTCCCAGGGACAGGGGGCAGGGAACACTGAAGCTTTCTTT
TRBD1 | TRBJ1-5 | NA | TRBV28 | CAIQGVGNQPQHF | TGTGCCATACAGGGGGTCGGCAATCAGCCCCAGCATTTT
NA | TRBJ1-1 | NA | TRBV27 | CASSRTQELNTEAFF | TGTGCCAGCAGCCGGACACAGGAATTGAACACTGAAGCTTTCTTT
TRBD1 | TRBJ2-5 | NA | TRBV6-1 | CASSARDREETQYF | TGTGCCAGCAGTGCACGGGACAGGGAGGAGACCCAGTACTTC
TRBD1 | TRBJ1-1 | NA | TRBV23-1 | CASSRTGTATLEAFF | TGCGCCAGCAGTCGCACCGGGACAGCAACCCTTGAAGCTTTCTTT
NA | TRBJ2-6 | once | TRBV5-1 | CASSLLISGANVLTF | TGCGCCAGCAGCTTGCTGATCTCTGGGGCCAACGTCCTGACTTTC
NA | TRBJ2-2 | NA | TRBV19 | CASSPQGGLSGELFF | TGTGCCAGTAGTCCCCAGGGCGGTTTATCCGGGGAGCTGTTTTTT
NA | TRBJ1-2 | NA | TRBV30 | CAWSRTTGFRYTF | TGTGCCTGGAGTCGAACTACAGGTTTTCGCTACACCTTC
NA | TRBJ1-4 | NA | TRBV6-1 | CASSEGTANEKLFF | TGTGCCAGCAGTGAAGGGACTGCGAATGAAAAACTGTTTTTT
TRBD1 | TRBJ2-3 | NA | TRBV16 | CASSQQGADTQYF | TGTGCCAGCAGCCAGCAGGGGGCAGATACGCAGTATTTT
NA | TRBJ2-1 | NA | TRBV6-4 | CASSYIRGNEQFF | TGTGCCAGCAGCTACATAAGGGGCAATGAGCAGTTCTTC
NA | TRBJ1-3 | NA | TRBV7-8 | CASSASRTDPGNTIYF | TGTGCCAGCAGCGCTTCCCGGACCGACCCTGGAAACACCATATATTTT
NA | TRBJ2-2 | medium-sized | TRBV4-1 | CASSQVDMGFFTGELFF | TGCGCCAGCAGCCAAGTCGATATGGGGTTCTTCACCGGGGAGCTGTTTTTT
NA | TRBJ2-7 | few | TRBV28 | CATSPGPQLSYEQYF | TGTGCCACCTCGCCCGGGCCGCAGCTCTCCTACGAGCAGTACTTC
NA | TRBJ2-7 | NA | TRBV15 | CATSRDKSGAYEQYF | TGTGCCACCAGCAGAGATAAGTCAGGGGCCTACGAGCAGTACTTC
TRBD1 | TRBJ2-7 | NA | TRBV6-5 | CASRTDRGDVYEQYF | TGTGCCAGCAGGACCGACAGGGGCGACGTTTACGAGCAGTACTTC
NA | TRBJ1-1 | NA | TRBV6-1 | CASRTRTVNTEAFF | TGTGCCAGCAGGACCCGGACAGTGAACACTGAAGCTTTCTTT
NA | TRBJ1-4 | NA | TRBV7-8 | CASSLGRWSEEKLFF | TGTGCCAGCAGCTTGGGGCGTTGGTCAGAGGAAAAACTGTTTTTT
TRBD2 | TRBJ2-7 | NA | TRBV5-6 | CASSRPGLADYEQYF | TGTGCCAGCAGCCGCCCGGGACTAGCCGACTACGAGCAGTACTTC
NA | TRBJ2-1 | NA | TRBV29-1 | CSVEDMHLPSSYNEQFF | TGCAGCGTTGAGGATATGCATCTCCCCAGCTCCTACAATGAGCAGTTCTTC
NA | TRBJ1-2 | NA | TRBV18 | CASSPYGQGGGYTF | TGTGCCAGCTCACCGTATGGCCAGGGTGGAGGCTACACCTTC
TRBD1 | TRBJ1-6 | NA | TRBV7-2 | CASSSGQGQNSPLHF | TGTGCCAGCAGCTCCGGACAGGGGCAAAATTCACCCCTCCACTTT
NA | TRBJ2-7 | NA | TRBV6-6 | CASSYSKPLSYEQYF | TGTGCCAGCAGTTACTCGAAGCCCTTATCCTACGAGCAGTACTTC
NA | TRBJ1-5 | NA | TRBV5-3 | CARSLKQGVQPQHF | TGTGCCAGAAGCTTGAAACAGGGAGTCCAGCCCCAGCATTTT
NA | TRBJ1-5 | NA | TRBV2 | CASSDGAVNQPQHF | TGTGCCAGCAGTGATGGGGCTGTCAATCAGCCCCAGCATTTT
TRBD1 | TRBJ2-1 | NA | TRBV7-2 | CASKDRGRNEQFF | TGTGCCAGCAAGGACAGGGGGCGTAATGAGCAGTTCTTC
NA | TRBJ2-2 | NA | TRBV6-5 | CASSLREQTTGELFF | TGTGCCAGCAGCCTCCGGGAGCAGACCACCGGGGAGCTGTTTTTT
NA | TRBJ1-4 | NA | TRBV6-6 | CASSRERGEKLFF | TGTGCCAGCTCCAGGGAGCGCGGTGAAAAACTGTTTTTT